This T cell receptor (beta chain) was obtained from a study of patients and donors after allogeneic stem cell transplantation. TCRdb itself ran the RT-PCR reads through MiXCR, one entry per CDR3 protein. The table has about a million distinct CDR3 sequences, about 20% seen once. Trimming at V came to 4 bases and at J to 2 bases, leaving 4 bases not matched to a gene. Germline assignment: CDR1 LNHNV and CDR2 YYDKDF (reference sequence). The CDR3 is made up of 15 amino acids. This clonotype has more than one count but fewer than ten. The material sequenced was blood, either unsorted or a sorted T cell fraction (not recorded which). The V gene is TRBV15, the J gene TRBJ2-7; TRBD2 agrees at 11 bases. The origin of this receptor is a human donor who was either an allogeneic HSCT recipient or a stem cell or donor lymphocyte infusion donor (not recorded which). It is not recorded whose cells these are; they may come from a transplant donor. This chain's CDR3 is CATSTLAGGPYEQYF. The CDR3 DNA sequence: TGTGCCACCAGCACGTTAGCGGGAGGGCCCTACGAGCAGTACTTC. Using reference TRBV15 and TRBJ2-7 for the parts outside the CDR3, the full variable domain is DAMVIQNPRYQVTQFGKPVTLSCSQTLNHNVMYWYQQKSSQAPKLLFHYYDKDFNNEADTPDNFQSRRPNTSFCFLDIRSPGLGDTAMYLCATSTLAGGPYEQYFGPGTRLTVT.